This TCR beta chain was recovered during a study of CD8 T cells in Susac syndrome. Study-level results: It was acknowledged by the study that relatively few individuals were included in its TCR sequencing and HLA analysis.

Regarding this clonotype: The antigen is undetermined.

Random hexamers were used to reverse transcribe an amount of about 0.45 to 1 ug RNA. The authors amplified TCR beta CDR3 across 54 Vbeta and 13 Jbeta using immunoSEQ multiplex PCR. TCRdb re-called the immunoSEQ multiplex PCR reads with MiXCR, one entry per CDR3 protein. The top ten clones hold 0.095% to 0.1% of a sample with about 120,000 distinct CDR3 sequences, roughly 94% of them seen once. The germline CDR1 and CDR2 sequences are SGHVS and FNYEAQ. This CDR3 comprises 13 residues. V lost 5 bases to trimming and J lost 6 bases, with 13 bases between them. Sequencing of TCR beta, carried out with a high-throughput approach, was applied to CD8+ and CD4+ T cells from the blood. Controls matched for age and sex were healthy donors.

The clonotype comes from a human donor in good health. This rearrangement joins TRBV7-6 to TRBJ1-2; possibly TRBD1 for D (6 bases). The sample comprised CD4+ T cells from PBMCs. The CDR3 DNA sequence: TGTGCCAGCAGCGCCGGGACACAAAATGGCTACACCTTC. Amino acid sequence: CASSAGTQNGYTF.